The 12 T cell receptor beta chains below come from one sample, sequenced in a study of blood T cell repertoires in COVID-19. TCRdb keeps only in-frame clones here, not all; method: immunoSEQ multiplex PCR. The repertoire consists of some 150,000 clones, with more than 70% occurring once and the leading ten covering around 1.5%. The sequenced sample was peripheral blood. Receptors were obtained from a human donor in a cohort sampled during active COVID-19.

The CDR3 loop reads CASRTQGHGNTIYF. CDR3 bases: TGTGCCAGCAGAACACAGGGGCATGGAAACACCATATATTTT. The gene calls are TRBV5-6 and TRBJ1-3, with TRBD1 matching 7 bases. The J segment lost 3 bases and the V segment lost 5 bases, leaving 5 bases of the junction unmatched. Germline-derived CDR1 and CDR2 are SGHDT and YYEEEE. The CDR3 sequence is 14 residues long.

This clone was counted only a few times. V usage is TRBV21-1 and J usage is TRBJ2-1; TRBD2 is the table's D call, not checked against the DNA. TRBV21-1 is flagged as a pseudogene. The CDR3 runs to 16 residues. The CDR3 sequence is CASSNPGGGLRNEQFF. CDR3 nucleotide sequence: TGTGCCAGCAGCAACCCCGGGGGGGGCCTTCGCAATGAGCAGTTCTTC.

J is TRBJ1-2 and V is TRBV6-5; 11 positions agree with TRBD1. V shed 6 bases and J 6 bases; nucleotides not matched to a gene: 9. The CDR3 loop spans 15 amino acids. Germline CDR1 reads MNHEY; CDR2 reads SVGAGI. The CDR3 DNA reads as TGTGCCAGCAGGGACAGGGGGCAGTTGATAGATGGCTACACCTTC. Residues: CASRDRGQLIDGYTF.

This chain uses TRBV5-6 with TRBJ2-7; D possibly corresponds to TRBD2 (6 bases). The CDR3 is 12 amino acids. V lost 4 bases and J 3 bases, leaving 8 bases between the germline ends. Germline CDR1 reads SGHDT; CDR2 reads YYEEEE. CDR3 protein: CASSRRGYEQYF. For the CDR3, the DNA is TGTGCCAGCAGCCGGCGGGGCTACGAGCAGTACTTC.

CDR3 sequence (DNA): TGTGCCAGCAGCCAAGATGGACTAGCGGGGGGCAATGAGCAGTTCTTC. Translation gives CASSQDGLAGGNEQFF. This chain uses TRBV4-2 with TRBJ2-1; 14 bases match TRBD2. The CDR3 is made up of 16 amino acids. The junction had 1 base not matched to a gene; V was cut back by 0 bases and J by 6 bases. Germline CDR1 and CDR2: LGHNA and YNFKEQ.

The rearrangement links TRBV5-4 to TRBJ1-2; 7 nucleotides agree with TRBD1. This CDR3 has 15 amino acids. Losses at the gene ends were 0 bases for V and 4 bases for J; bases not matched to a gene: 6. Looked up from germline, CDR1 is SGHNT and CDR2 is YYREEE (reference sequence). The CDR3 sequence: CASSLVRGLGYGYTF. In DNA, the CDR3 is TGTGCCAGCAGCTTGGTGAGGGGGCTCGGCTATGGCTACACCTTC.

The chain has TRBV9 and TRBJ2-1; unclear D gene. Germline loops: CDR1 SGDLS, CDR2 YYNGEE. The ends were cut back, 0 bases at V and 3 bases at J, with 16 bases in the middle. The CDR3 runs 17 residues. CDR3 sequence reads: CASSVAGLTTIYNEQFF. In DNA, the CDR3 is TGTGCCAGCAGCGTAGCAGGATTAACCACGATCTACAATGAGCAGTTCTTC. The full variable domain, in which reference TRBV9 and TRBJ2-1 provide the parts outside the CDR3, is DSGVTQTPKHLITATGQRVTLRCSPRSGDLSVYWYQQSLDQGLQFLIQYYNGEERAKGNILERFSAQQFPDLHSELNLSSLELGDSALYFCASSVAGLTTIYNEQFFGPGTRLTVL.

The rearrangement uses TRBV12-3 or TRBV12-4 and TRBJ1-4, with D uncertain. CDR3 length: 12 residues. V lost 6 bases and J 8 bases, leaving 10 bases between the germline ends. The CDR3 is CASRSDGEKLFF. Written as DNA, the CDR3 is TGTGCCAGCAGGTCAGACGGGGAAAAACTGTTTTTT.

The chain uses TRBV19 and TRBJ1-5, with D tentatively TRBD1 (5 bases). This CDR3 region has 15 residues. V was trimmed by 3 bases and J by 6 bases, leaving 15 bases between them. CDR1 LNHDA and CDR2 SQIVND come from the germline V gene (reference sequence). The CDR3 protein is CASSIGQGRTQPQHF. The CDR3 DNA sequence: TGTGCCAGTAGTATCGGCCAGGGAAGAACTCAGCCCCAGCATTTT.

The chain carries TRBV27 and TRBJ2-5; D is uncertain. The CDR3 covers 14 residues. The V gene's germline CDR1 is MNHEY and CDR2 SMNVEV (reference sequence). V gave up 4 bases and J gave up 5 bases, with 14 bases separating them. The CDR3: CASSSRMQAETQYF. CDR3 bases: TGTGCCAGCAGTTCCCGGATGCAAGCGGAGACCCAGTACTTC.

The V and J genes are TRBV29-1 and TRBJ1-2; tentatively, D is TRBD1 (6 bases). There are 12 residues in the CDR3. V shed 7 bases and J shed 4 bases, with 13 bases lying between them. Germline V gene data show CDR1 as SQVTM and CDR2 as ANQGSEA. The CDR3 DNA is TGCAGCGCACAGGGCCGCCGCTATGGCTACACCTTC. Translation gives CSAQGRRYGYTF.

CDR3 sequence: CASSFLGRNTEAFF. The CDR3 bases are TGTGCCAGCAGTTTCTTGGGCCGCAACACTGAAGCTTTCTTT. This chain connects TRBV27 to TRBJ1-1; D call uncertain. V was shortened by 3 bases and J by 2 bases, with 10 bases between the two germline ends. The CDR3 has 14 residues. Germline loops: CDR1 MNHEY, CDR2 SMNVEV (reference sequence).